This TCR beta chain stems from a study of cytomegalovirus exposure and HLA in healthy donors (dated by TCRdb to the late 2010s). For context, the study as a whole: In an earlier analysis of about 560 of the donors, approximately 300 Gb of sequence data and about 110 million unique TCR beta sequences from about 179 million T cells were reported. Roughly 300 gigabases of sequencing data and 70 million to 100 million unique TCR sequences were included in an early release covering about 600 HLA-typed donors. Of the roughly 400 genotyped donors, about 80% fell in the genetic ancestry cluster associated with self-reported Caucasian donors. The study aimed to test whether signatures of past pathogen exposure could be identified by cataloging public T cell receptors. The T cell repertoires of 550 to 850 subjects were profiled by immunosequencing and related to cytomegalovirus serostatus. Along with the approximately 700-subject first cohort, a separate validation cohort of over 90 different subjects was used. To predict cytomegalovirus infection status, the study brought together high-throughput TCR immunosequencing, statistical association of individual TCRs with disease status, and machine learning. A later analysis re-examined previously published TCR beta repertoires from about 700 donors and added high-resolution HLA genotyping to investigate patterns of TCR occurrence. Rather than using new phenotypic data, the later analysis identified candidate immune exposures from TCR beta sequences and from how often those sequences occurred across donors. To decide whether each TCR beta V gene segment behaved as functional or pseudogenic, an earlier analysis of some 540 of the donors relied on high-throughput TCR beta sequencing. Donor age, sex, ethnicity and CMV serostatus were compiled together with the repertoire data. In a later genetic analysis, genome-wide SNP genotypes for about 65% of the roughly 700 donors were used, and that subset was treated as a discovery cohort. All discovery cohort repertoires had been generated on a single sequencing platform. Class I and class II HLA loci were covered by the typing at four-digit resolution. The number of typed donors differed by locus: roughly 620-630 for A, B, C, DRB1 and DQB1; 500 to 550 for DQA1; fewer than 610 for DPA1; and around 470 for DPB1. Because of strong linkage in the cohort, roughly five DR-DQ haplotypes were treated as single units for association and clustering. Among around 400 genotyped donors of the cohort, an average of roughly 230,000 unique TCR beta nucleotide sequences was sequenced per donor, of which about 18% were non-productive. On the study overall, not on this receptor specifically: Because counts were too low, more than 15 rarely observed V segments, including chromosome 9 orphons, were excluded from the earlier analysis of around 640 of the donors. A later analysis found that TCR association rates varied across HLA loci, with DRB1 alleles showing the most associated TCRs and HLA-C alleles the fewest. Linkage disequilibrium might explain the correlated functional status among segregating V segments, but an unknown experimental factor could not be ruled out. A cluster of highly shared sequence variants was judged likely to represent a technical artifact of the sequencing pipeline. When HLA alleles, especially DR and DQ, strongly co-occurred, TCR associations were difficult to assign to individual alleles. Immune exposure information for the cohort was limited to CMV serostatus. Because HLA typing was unavailable for some donors at each locus, only the typed subset was used in association tests. In a later analysis, most CMV-associated TCR beta chains were found to appear HLA-restricted, with HLA associations seemingly driven largely by CMV exposure. At a false discovery rate of 0.05, a later analysis linked around 17,000 TCR beta sequences to specific HLA alleles. An earlier analysis of some 590 of the donors showed that most TCR beta V segments appeared in productive rearrangements either about 87% or about 30% of the time, which broadly matched IMGT annotations. The study listed over 150 TCR beta chains as associated with cytomegalovirus. Only TCR beta chains were sequenced in this cohort, and the absence of alpha or paired-chain data limited detectable features. In a later analysis, HLA-associated TCR beta chains showed more clonal expansion and lower generation probabilities than non-associated chains that were equally common. A later genetic analysis reported fewer N-insertions in productive TCRs among donors in an Asian-associated ancestry cluster than the roughly 700-donor mean. Because the 87-base-pair reads could not distinguish some IMGT-functional V segments, including TRBV6-2 and TRBV6-3, those segments were excluded. A further reported finding was that TCR beta sequences accurately predicted the HLA-A and HLA-B alleles for most subjects in the first cohort. In both the original and validation cohorts, the classifier was reported to diagnose cytomegalovirus status with high specificity and sensitivity. In a later genetic analysis, a missense DCLRE1C variant was associated with V-gene and J-gene trimming of TCR beta chains, and the association was replicated in an independent cohort. In vitro tests confirmed that a few of the cytomegalovirus-associated TCR beta chains recognize cytomegalovirus antigens. Presence/absence analyses assumed roughly uniform sequencing depth across donors, an assumption that may not hold. While some public TCRs were present in many individuals, most TCR sequences turned up only very rarely across donors. In a later analysis, several top co-occurrence clusters were reported to appear linked to parvovirus B19, influenza, CMV and Epstein-Barr virus. The authors suggested that the approach could potentially be extended to other disease states and immunological phenotypes.

To note about this clone: Its antigen specificity is not known.

V is clipped by 5 bases and J by 5 bases, and the sequence between their germline boundaries is 18 bases long. Measured from the cysteine to the phenylalanine, the CDR3 is 16 residues long. Of the read, only the CDR3 DNA is kept; its 48 bases are in frame from base 1. For CDR1 and CDR2, the germline V gene lists MGHRA and YSYEKL. The cohort consisted of some 730 healthy bone marrow donors. At the time of sampling, every cohort member was nominally healthy, though immune exposures that went unrecorded were likely present. The donor was CMV seropositive and was included in the group of 250 to 300 seropositive cohort members. Each donor provided a peripheral blood sample, and peripheral blood mononuclear cells were used for TCR beta sequencing. The Qiagen DNeasy Blood Extraction Kit was used to extract genomic DNA from the blood cell samples. The library relied on the immunoSEQ multiplex PCR assay. For the multiplex PCR, a mixture combining 60 forward primers for TCR Vbeta segments and 13 reverse primers for TCR Jbeta segments was used. A multiplex PCR assay on genomic DNA amplified the CDR3 region of rearranged TCR beta genes. The amplified TCR beta libraries were sequenced on the Illumina HiSeq System as 87-base-pair reads. In the source study's methods: A later analysis counted approximately 74 million unique TCR beta chains across the roughly 700 repertoires, and about 10 million of these chains were shared by at least two donors. Raw reads were error-corrected and collapsed into unique sequences with a nearest-neighbor algorithm that merged closely related sequences to remove PCR and sequencing errors. CDR3 sequences were aligned to IMGT reference sequences to assign V, D and J gene segments. Each retained sequence needed at least a six-nucleotide match to both a V gene segment and a J gene segment. Rearrangements were classified as productive when the CDR3 lacked stop codons and remained in frame with V and J, and all other rearrangements were classified as non-productive. CDR3 was defined by IMGT convention, running from the second conserved V-encoded cysteine to the conserved J-encoded phenylalanine. The earlier analysis of 500 to 750 of the donors excluded any sequence lacking an unambiguous match to a single V gene segment. In an earlier analysis of several hundred of the donors, a V segment was called functional when productive rearrangements were above 56.7%, and segregating when the standard deviation between donors exceeded 5%. A statistical classification framework was built to diagnose cytomegalovirus status from the catalog of TCR beta chain sequences. In a later analysis, V and J genes were assigned by comparing TCR nucleotide sequences against IMGT/GENE-DB human TR gene sequences. Using the TCRdist pipeline, a later analysis assigned CDR3 sequences along with most-parsimonious VDJ recombination scenarios. A later analysis defined each TCR beta chain by its CDR3 amino acid sequence plus V-gene family, and excluded reads lacking a unique V-gene family. A later analysis removed 550 to 650 highly shared, low-generation-probability nucleotide sequences to deal with suspected cross-contamination and a sequencing artifact. In a later analysis, a clonal expansion index for each public chain was calculated from normalized within-repertoire ranks of inferred template counts. In a later analysis, generation probabilities were computed using a VDJ recombination model fitted to out-of-frame rearrangements, and the results were checked against IGoR. A later analysis scored TCR-TCR, TCR-HLA and TCR-CMV co-occurrence with hypergeometric tests, applying a repertoire-size bias correction to TCR pairs. A later analysis estimated false discovery rates by permuting HLA or CMV assignments 20 times. A later analysis grouped co-occurring TCRs with DBSCAN, adding TCRdist sequence similarity when clustering within HLA-allele-positive subsets. Repertoires with fewer than 30,000 or more than 120,000 public chains, plus five repertoires with anomalous nucleotide sharing, were excluded from co-occurrence clustering. What TCRdb holds here is the immuneACCESS table cut down to in-frame rearrangements. Part of the clones is not present; checked against another copy, under half of the missing clones reflect an unresolved V gene, and the others are unexplained. V, J and clone size derive from that table, while D and trimming were established from the DNA sequence. The table kept for this sample lists 150,000 to 200,000 clones. 0.75% to 0.85% of the sample rests with the top ten.

This receptor was taken from a woman aged 18-29 years in good health and CMV-seropositive. Rearrangement joined TRBV4-1 to TRBJ1-4, with TRBD1 tentatively as D gene (5 bases match). Sequencing was carried out using PBMCs. The CDR3 loop reads CASSYGTVAGNEKLFF. At the DNA level, the sequence is TGCGCCAGCAGCTACGGGACGGTCGCGGGGAATGAAAAACTGTTTTTT.